The clone carrying this T cell receptor (beta chain) is classed as medium-sized (0.01 to 0.1%). Its antigen is not identified. Autoimmune disease history or systemic immunosuppression disqualified patients. The data were obtained in a study of OX40 agonist ivuxolimab in advanced cancers. General study findings and limits: Still undetermined is the antigen specificity of the expanded peripheral T cells. At 0.1 to 3.0 mg/kg and by week 6, clonal expansion occurred in CD4+ and CD8+ blood T cells.

The V end was cut by 5 bases, the J end by 4 bases, with 24 bases between. The CDR3 loop spans 17 amino acids. Germline V gene lookup returns CDR1 SGHAT and CDR2 FQNNGV. Sequencing used immunoSEQ multiplex PCR; TCRdb keeps in-frame clones, though not all of them. The table records roughly 41,000 clones, roughly 80% of them present only once. This TCR was sampled from an adult with an advanced solid tumor such as melanoma, head and neck, liver or kidney cancer. The chain uses TRBV11-2 and TRBJ2-7; either TRBD1 or TRBD2 may supply D (6 bases each). The source was CD4+ or CD8+ T cells sorted from blood, collected in a trial of the OX40 agonist ivuxolimab. The CDR3 sequence is CASSTYRARGGLYEQYF. CDR3 coding DNA: TGTGCCAGCAGCACATACAGGGCCCGCGGAGGGCTGTACGAGCAGTACTTC.